This passage covers 18 T cell receptor beta chains from one sample sequenced in a study of cytomegalovirus exposure and HLA in healthy donors. 60 Vbeta and 13 Jbeta primers were used in PCR. Clones were read by immunoSEQ multiplex PCR, and TCRdb kept only the in-frame ones, dropping some. The profile shows 140,000 to 150,000 clones, around 78% of them singletons. The specimen sequenced was PBMCs. Receptor source: a woman aged 18-29 years in good health and CMV-seropositive.

This clone was counted only a few times. CDR3 protein: CASGPGIRSTDTQYF. As DNA, the CDR3 is TGTGCTAGTGGCCCCGGTATCCGGAGCACAGATACGCAGTATTTT. V is TRBV12-5 and J is TRBJ2-3; D is unclear. Trimming stripped 6 bases from V and 0 bases from J, with 13 bases between. The CDR3 extends over 15 amino acids. In germline, CDR1 is LGHNT, CDR2 FRNRAP.

The chain couples TRBV6-5 to TRBJ2-5; D unclear. Germline lookup yields CDR1 MNHEY and CDR2 SVGAGI. The germline V and J ends were trimmed by 2 bases and 3 bases, with 7 bases remaining between them. There are 13 residues in the CDR3. This chain's CDR3 is CASSYGPKETQYF. DNA of the CDR3: TGTGCCAGCAGTTACGGCCCAAAAGAGACCCAGTACTTC.

The chain recombines TRBV28 with TRBJ2-3, with TRBD1 matching 9 bases. V dropped 7 bases and J dropped 0; count of bases not matched to a gene: 14. The CDR3 runs to 18 residues. CDR1 and CDR2 (germline): MDHEN, SYDVKM. The CDR3 sequence: CASTPLHGTGPSTDTQYF. In DNA, the CDR3 is TGTGCCAGCACCCCTCTGCATGGGACAGGGCCAAGCACAGATACGCAGTATTTT.

The sample holds one count of this clone. The chain employs TRBV14 and TRBJ2-5, with D maybe TRBD2 (6 bases). Germline lookup yields CDR1 SGHDN and CDR2 FVKESK. This CDR3 contains 13 residues. Trimming left V 2 bases short and J 4 bases short, with 8 bases between. The CDR3 bases are TGTGCCAGCAGCCAACGGGGAGGAGAGACCCAGTACTTC. The encoded protein is CASSQRGGETQYF.

This clone was seen more than once but under ten times. The chain couples TRBV2 to TRBJ1-4, with D possibly matching TRBD1 (6 bases). CDR1 and CDR2 (germline): SNHLY, FYNNEI. The CDR3 is 15 amino acids. V was pared by 6 bases and J by 8 bases, with 19 bases between. The CDR3 region has the DNA TGTGCCAGCAGAAATACAGGGATCGGGGACGAAAAACTGTTTTTT. Amino acid sequence: CASRNTGIGDEKLFF.

The rearrangement uses TRBV11-2 and TRBJ2-1; 13 bases are a match to TRBD2. The CDR3 runs 18 residues. CDR1 is SGHAT and CDR2 is FQNNGV in the germline V gene. The trim removed 0 bases at V and 4 bases at J, leaving 6 bases unmatched. The chain's CDR3 is CASSLDEGLAGWYNEQFF. The CDR3 DNA reads as TGTGCCAGCAGCTTAGATGAGGGACTAGCGGGGTGGTACAATGAGCAGTTCTTC.

CDR3 nucleotides: TGTGCCAGCAGCCAAATAGGACAGGGAGGCGAGACCCAGTACTTC. It codes for CASSQIGQGGETQYF. The chain links TRBV14 to TRBJ2-5; TRBD1 agrees at 8 bases. From germline, CDR1 is SGHDN and CDR2 FVKESK. CDR3 size: 15 residues. The ends lost 2 bases at V and 5 bases at J; junction bases unmatched: 7.

V is TRBV7-9 and J is TRBJ1-2; a possible D gene is TRBD1 (5 bases). The CDR3 loop spans 13 amino acids. With 7 bases removed from V and 2 bases from J, the gap between germline ends came to 11 bases. The germline gives CDR1 SEHNR, CDR2 FQNEAQ (reference sequence). CDR3 in DNA: TGTGCCAGCAAGACGACAGAGAACTATGGCTACACCTTC. Encoded protein: CASKTTENYGYTF.

This clone appeared a few times. The V call is TRBV27, the J call TRBJ1-6; the D is unclear. The V end was cut by 4 bases, the J end by 8 bases, with 12 bases between. The CDR3 spans 14 residues. Germline V CDR1 and CDR2: MNHEY, SMNVEV (reference sequence). This CDR3 reads CASSWAGRDSPLHF. The CDR3 DNA reads as TGTGCCAGCAGTTGGGCCGGGAGGGATTCACCCCTCCACTTT.

The chain combines TRBV9 with TRBJ2-2, with D possibly being TRBD1 (6 bases). Deletions cut 0 bases from V and 4 bases from J, with 13 bases between. CDR3 length: 16 amino acids. Germline CDR1 reads SGDLS; CDR2 reads YYNGEE. The CDR3 sequence: CASSVEATGVTGELFF. The DNA for the CDR3 is TGTGCCAGCAGCGTAGAAGCGACAGGAGTCACCGGGGAGCTGTTTTTT.

The rearrangement uses TRBV28 and TRBJ1-3; D perhaps matches TRBD1 (6 bases). The CDR3 loop spans 14 amino acids. Per the germline V gene, CDR1 is MDHEN and CDR2 is SYDVKM. Trimming pared 3 bases from V and 0 bases from J, leaving 6 bases between. CDR3: CASSFRGSGNTIYF. For the CDR3, the DNA is TGTGCCAGCAGTTTCAGGGGCTCTGGAAACACCATATATTTT. Based on the CDR3 plus reference TRBV28 and TRBJ1-3, the full variable domain is DVKVTQSSRYLVKRTGEKVFLECVQDMDHENMFWYRQDPGLGLRLIYFSYDVKMKEKGDIPEGYSVSREKKERFSLILESASTNQTSMYLCASSFRGSGNTIYFGEGSWLTVV.

The rearrangement uses TRBV25-1 and TRBJ2-4, with D unclear. Trimming left V 8 bases short and J 1 base short, with 9 bases between. CDR1 and CDR2 from the germline V gene are MGHDK and SYGVNS. CDR3 length equals 13 residues. In DNA, the CDR3 is TGTGCCAGCTCAGAGGAGGCCAAAAACATTCAGTACTTC. Encoded protein: CASSEEAKNIQYF.

The V and J genes are TRBV10-2 and TRBJ1-2; D gene uncertain. The germline gives CDR1 WSHSY, CDR2 SAAADI. Trimming took off 3 bases at V and 8 bases at J, with 16 bases between the two ends. The CDR3 spans 14 residues. This CDR3 is CASSDLRNRTGYTF. In DNA, the CDR3 is TGCGCCAGCAGTGATCTGAGGAACCGTACAGGCTACACCTTC.

The chain combines TRBV28 with TRBJ2-3; tentatively, D is TRBD2 (5 bases). The ends were cut back, 6 bases at V and 10 bases at J, with 17 bases in the middle. The length of the CDR3 is 13 residues. Germline V gene lookup returns CDR1 MDHEN and CDR2 SYDVKM. CDR3 DNA: TGTGCCAGCAGACCCCGGGGTTCAGAGGCGCAGTATTTT. It yields the protein CASRPRGSEAQYF. The entire variable domain, with the rest obtained from reference TRBV28 and TRBJ2-3, is as follows: DVKVTQSSRYLVKRTGEKVFLECVQDMDHENMFWYRQDPGLGLRLIYFSYDVKMKEKGDIPEGYSVSREKKERFSLILESASTNQTSMYLCASRPRGSEAQYFGPGTRLTVL.

This chain links TRBV28 with TRBJ1-1; no definite D call. Trimming cost V 3 bases and J 5 bases, with 16 bases left between them. CDR3 length equals 15 residues. Germline-derived CDR1 and CDR2 are MDHEN and SYDVKM. The CDR3 DNA reads as TGTGCCAGCAGTTTTTCTACCCCGGGGAGAACTGAAGCTTTCTTT. It is translated as CASSFSTPGRTEAFF.

The chain uses TRBV9 and TRBJ1-1; D perhaps matches TRBD1 (5 bases). Germline V gene lookup returns CDR1 SGDLS and CDR2 YYNGEE. The CDR3 contains 16 residues. V dropped 0 bases and J dropped 1 base, with 13 bases sitting between them. The CDR3 nucleotides read TGTGCCAGCAGCGTAGAGGTGGGAACAGGGAACACTGAAGCTTTCTTT. Protein sequence: CASSVEVGTGNTEAFF.

The rearrangement joins TRBV5-1 to TRBJ2-5; a weak D match, TRBD1 (6 bases). CDR1 is SGHRS, CDR2 YFSETQ, per germline. V dropped 4 bases and J dropped 0 bases, with 16 bases sitting between them. The CDR3 extends over 16 amino acids. CDR3 sequence reads: CASSGRGTGNQETQYF. The CDR3 nucleotides read TGCGCCAGCAGCGGCCGCGGTACAGGGAACCAAGAGACCCAGTACTTC.

This clone turned up a few times. J is TRBJ2-2 and V is TRBV4-1, with D perhaps matching TRBD2 (6 bases). Germline CDR1 is MGHRA and CDR2 is YSYEKL. Trimming pared 1 base from V and 1 base from J, leaving 7 bases between. CDR3 length: 15 amino acids. Here the CDR3 DNA reads TGCGCCAGCAGCCAAGCGCGGGGGAACACCGGGGAGCTGTTTTTT. The encoded protein is CASSQARGNTGELFF.